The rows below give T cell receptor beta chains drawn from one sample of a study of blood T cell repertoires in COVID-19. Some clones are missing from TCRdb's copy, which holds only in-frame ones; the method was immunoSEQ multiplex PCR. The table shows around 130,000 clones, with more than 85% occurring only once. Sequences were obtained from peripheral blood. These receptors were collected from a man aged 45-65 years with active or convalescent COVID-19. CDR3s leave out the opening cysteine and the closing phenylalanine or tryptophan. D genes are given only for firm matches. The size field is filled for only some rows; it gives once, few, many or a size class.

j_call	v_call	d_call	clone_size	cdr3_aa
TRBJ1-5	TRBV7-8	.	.	ASSPPQSGPQH
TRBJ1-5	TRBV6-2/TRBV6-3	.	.	ASSPTRQPQH
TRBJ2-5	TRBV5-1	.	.	ASSLAGLQETQY
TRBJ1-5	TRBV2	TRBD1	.	ASSLTGAQPQH
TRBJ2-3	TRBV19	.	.	ASSIGASDYSDTQY
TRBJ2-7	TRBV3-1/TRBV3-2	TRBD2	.	ASSQGGGYYEQY
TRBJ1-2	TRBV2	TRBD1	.	ASDRDRGDYGYT
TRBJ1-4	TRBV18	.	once	ASSKKGDEKLF
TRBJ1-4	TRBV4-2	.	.	ASSPINEKLF
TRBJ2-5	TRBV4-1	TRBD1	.	ASSDRGQETQY
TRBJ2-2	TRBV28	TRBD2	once	ASSLFVAGGRTGELF
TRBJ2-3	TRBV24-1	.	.	ATSRMFSLISRADTQY
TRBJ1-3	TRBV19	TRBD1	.	ASSTARDRGNTIY
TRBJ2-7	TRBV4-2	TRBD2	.	ASSQETPSGSFYEQY
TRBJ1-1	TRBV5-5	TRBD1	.	ASSLYPGGNTEAF
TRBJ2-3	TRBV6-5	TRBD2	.	ASSPGPQTSITQY
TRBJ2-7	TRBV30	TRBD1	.	ACARGQGAFEQY
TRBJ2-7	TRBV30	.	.	AWSRNGQFHEQY
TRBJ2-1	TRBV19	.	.	ASSIRRGTGNEQF
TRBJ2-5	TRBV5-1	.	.	ASSSGLLQETQY
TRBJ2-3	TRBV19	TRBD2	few	ASGASGGAKDTQY
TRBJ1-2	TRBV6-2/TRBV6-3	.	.	ASSYPSGISGYT
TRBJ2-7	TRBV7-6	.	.	ASSSLPYEQY
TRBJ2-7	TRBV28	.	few	ASSSSPRSYEQY
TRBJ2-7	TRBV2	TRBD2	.	ASRRSGSYEQY
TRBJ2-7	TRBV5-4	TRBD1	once	ASSSRQGTNEQY
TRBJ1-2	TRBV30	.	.	AWGKRRFGYT
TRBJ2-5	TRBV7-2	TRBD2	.	ASSWGTSGSGRETQY
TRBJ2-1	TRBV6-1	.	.	ASSEQVYGLRSDEQF